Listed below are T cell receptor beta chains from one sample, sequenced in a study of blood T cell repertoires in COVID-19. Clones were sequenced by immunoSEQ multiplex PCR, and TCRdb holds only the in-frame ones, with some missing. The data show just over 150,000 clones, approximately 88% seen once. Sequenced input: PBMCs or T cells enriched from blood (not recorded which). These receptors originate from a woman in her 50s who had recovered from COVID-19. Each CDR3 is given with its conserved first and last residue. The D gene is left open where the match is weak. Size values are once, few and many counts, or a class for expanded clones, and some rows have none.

TGTGCCAGCAGCGTAGGTTGGACAGGGGGCGCCTCCTACGAGCAGTACTTC | CASSVGWTGGASYEQYF | TRBJ2-7 | TRBD1 | TRBV9 | once
TGTGCCAGTAGTATTAGGGACAGAGACTATGGCTACACCTTC | CASSIRDRDYGYTF | TRBJ1-2 | TRBD1 | TRBV19 | NA
TGTGCCAGCAGCCCGCGTTATTCTACTGAAGCTTTCTTT | CASSPRYSTEAFF | TRBJ1-1 | NA | TRBV7-6 | NA
TGCGCCAGCAGCTTTGCTCCAGGGGGCGAACCTAATGAAAAACTGTTTTTT | CASSFAPGGEPNEKLFF | TRBJ1-4 | TRBD1 | TRBV5-1 | NA
TGTGCTAGTGGTTCGCTTTGGGGGGGGCACTACGAGCAGTACTTC | CASGSLWGGHYEQYF | TRBJ2-7 | NA | TRBV12-5 | NA
TGTGCCAGCTCACCAATGGAGGACTATGGCTACACCTTC | CASSPMEDYGYTF | TRBJ1-2 | NA | TRBV18 | NA
TGTGCCAGTAGTATAGAAATTAACAGGGGAGGAAGCTATGGCTACACCTTC | CASSIEINRGGSYGYTF | TRBJ1-2 | TRBD1 | TRBV19 | once
TGTGCCAGCCGAGGAGGCAACTATGGCTACACCTTC | CASRGGNYGYTF | TRBJ1-2 | NA | TRBV12-3/TRBV12-4 | NA
TGTGCCAGCAGTGACTCGCCAGGTTCTGGCGGGGAGCTGTTTTTT | CASSDSPGSGGELFF | TRBJ2-2 | NA | TRBV6-4 | NA
TGTGCCAGCAGTTTTACCGGGACAGCGAACAATGAGCAGTTCTTC | CASSFTGTANNEQFF | TRBJ2-1 | TRBD1 | TRBV6-5 | NA
TGTGCCAGCATGATGGGGGGAGCTGGAAACACCATATATTTT | CASMMGGAGNTIYF | TRBJ1-3 | NA | TRBV2 | NA
TGTGCCAGCAGCGTATACGGGGAGGTTGGGGAAAAACTGTTTTTT | CASSVYGEVGEKLFF | TRBJ1-4 | NA | TRBV9 | NA
TGTGCCAGTAGTATAGTTGGGGGCGAGGAGACCCAGTACTTC | CASSIVGGEETQYF | TRBJ2-5 | NA | TRBV19 | NA
TGTGCCAGCAGCTTAGGTCCCCAGGGTGCGGACACTGAAGCTTTCTTT | CASSLGPQGADTEAFF | TRBJ1-1 | NA | TRBV7-9 | NA
TGTGCCAGCAGCAACCGGGCTAGCGGGGGGGATGAGACCCAGTACTTC | CASSNRASGGDETQYF | TRBJ2-5 | NA | TRBV21-1 | NA
TGTGCCTCAAGACAGGACCCCCGCACTGAAGCTTTCTTT | CASRQDPRTEAFF | TRBJ1-1 | NA | TRBV27 | NA
TGCAGCGCCGAGGGTATCGCCACTGAAGCTTTCTTT | CSAEGIATEAFF | TRBJ1-1 | NA | TRBV29-1 | NA
TGTGCCAGCAGCAACAAGAAGGGGGCTGAAGCTTTCTTT | CASSNKKGAEAFF | TRBJ1-1 | NA | TRBV21-1 | NA
TGTGCCAGCAGCTCCAAGCGGGGGGGCCGATGGGATGAGCAGTTCTTC | CASSSKRGGRWDEQFF | TRBJ2-1 | TRBD2 | TRBV7-9 | once
TGTGCCAGCAGTTTAGGGGGCGCGAGTGTTGGCTACACCTTC | CASSLGGASVGYTF | TRBJ1-2 | TRBD1 | TRBV6-2/TRBV6-3 | NA
TGTGCCAGCAGCAGGGACAGGGGGCTGAAAAATGAGCAGTTCTTC | CASSRDRGLKNEQFF | TRBJ2-1 | TRBD1 | TRBV6-5 | NA
TGTGCCACCCAGCGGACTAGCGGGATCGATGAGCAGTTCTTC | CATQRTSGIDEQFF | TRBJ2-1 | TRBD2 | TRBV10-3 | NA
TGTGCCGGGGTCTCGGGTGTCTATGGCTACACCTTC | CAGVSGVYGYTF | TRBJ1-2 | NA | TRBV30 | NA
TGCGCCAGCAGCCAAGATTCTATGCACACTGAAGCTTTCTTT | CASSQDSMHTEAFF | TRBJ1-1 | NA | TRBV4-3 | NA
TGTGCCAGTACGACAGGAGTAGGGTACGAGCAGTACTTC | CASTTGVGYEQYF | TRBJ2-7 | NA | TRBV19 | NA
TGTGCCAGCAGCCAGCTTCCGGGAGGCCAGCGGGGCTTTATGAACACTGAAGCTTTCTTT | CASSQLPGGQRGFMNTEAFF | TRBJ1-1 | NA | TRBV7-3 | NA
TGTGCCAGCAGCTTGGACAGGGGAGGGACTGGAAACACCATATATTTT | CASSLDRGGTGNTIYF | TRBJ1-3 | TRBD1 | TRBV13 | NA
TGTGCCAGCAGCTTCGGGTTCTCCTACAATGAGCAGTTCTTC | CASSFGFSYNEQFF | TRBJ2-1 | NA | TRBV11-2 | NA
TGTGCCAGCAGCTCTGGCGGGGGGGCCGGGGAGACCCAGTACTTC | CASSSGGGAGETQYF | TRBJ2-5 | TRBD2 | TRBV7-2 | NA
TGTGCCAGCAGGCCGGGGTCCAGCACAGATACGCAGTATTTT | CASRPGSSTDTQYF | TRBJ2-3 | NA | TRBV28 | NA
TGTGCCAGCAGCCAAGAAGCCACCGGGGAGCTGTTTTTT | CASSQEATGELFF | TRBJ2-2 | NA | TRBV4-2 | NA
TGTGCCAGCAGCGCCCCCGGGACAGGAATCTCCTACGAGCAGTACTTC | CASSAPGTGISYEQYF | TRBJ2-7 | TRBD1 | TRBV13 | NA
TGTGCCAGCCTGGGAGGGGTAGACCAGCCCCAGCATTTT | CASLGGVDQPQHF | TRBJ1-5 | NA | TRBV6-5 | NA
TGTGCCAGCAGGCGGGGGGCAAGGAACACTGAAGCTTTCTTT | CASRRGARNTEAFF | TRBJ1-1 | NA | TRBV6-4 | NA
TGCAGTGCTAAGAGAGACAGAACGGCCTCTTTC | CSAKRDRTASF | TRBJ1-2 | NA | TRBV20-1 | NA
TGTGCCAGCAGTTCAACAGGGATTCGGAACTATGGCTACACCTTC | CASSSTGIRNYGYTF | TRBJ1-2 | NA | TRBV6-5 | NA
TGTGCCAGCAGCTCAGGGGCCCAGGTCATCTCCTACGAGCAGTACTTC | CASSSGAQVISYEQYF | TRBJ2-7 | NA | TRBV7-8 | NA
TGTGCCAGCCGACAGGGTCATAATGAAAAACTGTTTTTT | CASRQGHNEKLFF | TRBJ1-4 | TRBD1 | TRBV5-4 | NA
TGCGCCAGCAGCCAAGGAGAAGGAGTTGAAGCTTTCTTT | CASSQGEGVEAFF | TRBJ1-1 | NA | TRBV4-3 | NA